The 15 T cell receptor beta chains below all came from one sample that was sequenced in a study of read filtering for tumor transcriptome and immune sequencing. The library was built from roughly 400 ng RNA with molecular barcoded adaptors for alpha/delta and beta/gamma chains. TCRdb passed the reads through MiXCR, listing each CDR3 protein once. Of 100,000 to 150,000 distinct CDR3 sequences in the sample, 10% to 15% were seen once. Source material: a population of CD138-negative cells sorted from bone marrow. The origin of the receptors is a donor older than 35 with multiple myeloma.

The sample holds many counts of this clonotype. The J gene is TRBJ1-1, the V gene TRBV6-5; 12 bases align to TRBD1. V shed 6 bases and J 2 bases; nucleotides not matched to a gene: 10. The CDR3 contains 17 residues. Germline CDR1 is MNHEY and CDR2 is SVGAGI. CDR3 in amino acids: CASRFPGQGAGNTEAFF. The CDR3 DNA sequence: TGTGCCAGCAGATTTCCGGGACAGGGGGCGGGAAACACTGAAGCTTTCTTT.

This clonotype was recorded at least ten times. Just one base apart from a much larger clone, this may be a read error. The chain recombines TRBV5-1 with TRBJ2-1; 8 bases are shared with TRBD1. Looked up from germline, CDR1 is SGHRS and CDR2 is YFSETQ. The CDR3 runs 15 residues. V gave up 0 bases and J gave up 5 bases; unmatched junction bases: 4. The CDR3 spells CASSLGTGSHNEQFF. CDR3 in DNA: TGCGCCAGCAGCTTGGGGACAGGGTCCCACAATGAGCAGTTCTTC.

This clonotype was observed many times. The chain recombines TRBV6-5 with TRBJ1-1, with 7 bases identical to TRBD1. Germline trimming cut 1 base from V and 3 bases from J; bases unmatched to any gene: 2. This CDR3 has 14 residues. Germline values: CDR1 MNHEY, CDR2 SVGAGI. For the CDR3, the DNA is TGTGCCAGCAGTTACTACAGGGGATACACTGAAGCTTTCTTT. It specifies CASSYYRGYTEAFF.

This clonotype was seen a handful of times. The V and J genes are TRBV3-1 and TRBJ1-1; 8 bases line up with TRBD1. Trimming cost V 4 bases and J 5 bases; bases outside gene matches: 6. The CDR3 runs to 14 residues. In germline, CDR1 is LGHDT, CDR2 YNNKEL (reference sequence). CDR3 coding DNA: TGTGCCAGCAGCCCCCCAGGGGGCTTAACTGAAGCTTTCTTT. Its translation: CASSPPGGLTEAFF. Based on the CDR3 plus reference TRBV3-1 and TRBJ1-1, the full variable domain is DTAVSQTPKYLVTQMGNDKSIKCEQNLGHDTMYWYKQDSKKFLKIMFSYNNKELIINETVPNRFSPKSPDKAHLNLHINSLELGDSAVYFCASSPPGGLTEAFFGQGTRLTVV.

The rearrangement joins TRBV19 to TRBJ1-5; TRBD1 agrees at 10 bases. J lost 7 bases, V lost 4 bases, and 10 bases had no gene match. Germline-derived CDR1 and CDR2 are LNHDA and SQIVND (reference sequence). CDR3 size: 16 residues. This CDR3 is CASSKRGDRGSQPQHF. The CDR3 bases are TGTGCCAGTAGTAAACGCGGGGACAGGGGCAGCCAGCCCCAGCATTTT.

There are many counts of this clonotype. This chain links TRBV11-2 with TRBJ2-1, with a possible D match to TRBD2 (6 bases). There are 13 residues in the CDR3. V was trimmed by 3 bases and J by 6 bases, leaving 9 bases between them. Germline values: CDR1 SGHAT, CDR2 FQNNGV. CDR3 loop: CASSFGGPNEQFF. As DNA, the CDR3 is TGTGCCAGCAGCTTCGGGGGTCCCAATGAGCAGTTCTTC.

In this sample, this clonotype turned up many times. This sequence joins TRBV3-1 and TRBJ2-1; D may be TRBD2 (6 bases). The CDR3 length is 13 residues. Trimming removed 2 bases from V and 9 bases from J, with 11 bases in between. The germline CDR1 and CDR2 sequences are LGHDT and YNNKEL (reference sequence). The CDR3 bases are TGTGCCAGCAGCCAAAACGGGGGTAGTGAGCAGTTCTTC. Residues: CASSQNGGSEQFF.

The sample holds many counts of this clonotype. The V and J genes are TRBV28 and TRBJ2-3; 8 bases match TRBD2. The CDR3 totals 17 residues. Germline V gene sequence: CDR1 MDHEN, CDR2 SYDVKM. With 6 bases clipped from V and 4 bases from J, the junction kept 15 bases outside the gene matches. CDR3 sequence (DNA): TGTGCCAGCAGATCAAGTTGGGGGGAAGCGGGGGCAGATACGCAGTATTTT. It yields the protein CASRSSWGEAGADTQYF.

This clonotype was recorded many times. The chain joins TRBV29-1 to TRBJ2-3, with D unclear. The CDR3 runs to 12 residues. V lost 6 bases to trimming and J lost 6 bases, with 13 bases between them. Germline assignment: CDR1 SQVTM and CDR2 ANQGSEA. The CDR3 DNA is TGCAGCGTCCGTATCTTGGGGGATACGCAGTATTTT. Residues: CSVRILGDTQYF.

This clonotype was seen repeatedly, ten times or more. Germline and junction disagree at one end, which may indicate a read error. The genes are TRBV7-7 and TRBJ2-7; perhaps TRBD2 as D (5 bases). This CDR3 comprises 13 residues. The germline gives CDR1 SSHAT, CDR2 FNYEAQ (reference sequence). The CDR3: CASSRTREGEQYF. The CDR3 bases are TGTGCTAGCAGCCGGACCCGAGAGGGCGAGCAGTACTTC.

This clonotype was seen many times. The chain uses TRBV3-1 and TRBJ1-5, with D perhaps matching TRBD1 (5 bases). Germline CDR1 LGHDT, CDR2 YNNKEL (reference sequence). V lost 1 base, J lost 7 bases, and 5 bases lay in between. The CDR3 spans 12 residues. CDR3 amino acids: CASSQGDQPQHF. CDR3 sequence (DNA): TGTGCCAGCAGCCAAGGGGACCAGCCCCAGCATTTT. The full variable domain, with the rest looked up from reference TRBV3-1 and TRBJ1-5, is DTAVSQTPKYLVTQMGNDKSIKCEQNLGHDTMYWYKQDSKKFLKIMFSYNNKELIINETVPNRFSPKSPDKAHLNLHINSLELGDSAVYFCASSQGDQPQHFGDGTRLSIL.

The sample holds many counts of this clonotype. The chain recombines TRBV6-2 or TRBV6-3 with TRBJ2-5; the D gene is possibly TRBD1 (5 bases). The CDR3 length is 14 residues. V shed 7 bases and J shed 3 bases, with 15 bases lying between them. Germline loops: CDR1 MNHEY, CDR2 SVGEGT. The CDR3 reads CASTGKNYEETQYF. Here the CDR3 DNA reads TGTGCCAGCACAGGGAAAAACTACGAAGAGACCCAGTACTTC.

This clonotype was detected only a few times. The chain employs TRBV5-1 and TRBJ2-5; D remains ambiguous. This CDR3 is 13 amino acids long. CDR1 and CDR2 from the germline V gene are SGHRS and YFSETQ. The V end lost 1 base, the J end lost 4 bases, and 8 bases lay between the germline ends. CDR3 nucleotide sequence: TGCGCCAGCAGCTTGAGGATGGGAGAGACCCAGTACTTC. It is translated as CASSLRMGETQYF.

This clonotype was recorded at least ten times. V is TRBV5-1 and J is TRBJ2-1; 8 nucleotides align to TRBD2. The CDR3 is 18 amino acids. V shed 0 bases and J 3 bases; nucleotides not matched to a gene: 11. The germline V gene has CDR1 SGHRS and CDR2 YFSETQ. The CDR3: CASSLAISAGEFYNEQFF. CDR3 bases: TGCGCCAGCAGCTTGGCAATTTCAGCGGGAGAATTCTACAATGAGCAGTTCTTC. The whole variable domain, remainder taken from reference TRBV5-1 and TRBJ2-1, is KAGVTQTPRYLIKTRGQQVTLSCSPISGHRSVSWYQQTPGQGLQFLFEYFSETQRNKGNFPGRFSGRQFSNSRSEMNVSTLELGDSALYLCASSLAISAGEFYNEQFFGPGTRLTVL.

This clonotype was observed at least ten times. The CDR3 sequence: CAWSVGLTYNEQFF. The CDR3 nucleotides read TGTGCCTGGAGTGTAGGACTAACCTACAATGAGCAGTTCTTC. This chain links TRBV30 with TRBJ2-1; D might be TRBD2 (6 bases). In germline, CDR1 is GTSNPN, CDR2 SVGIG (reference sequence). The CDR3 has 14 residues. Trimming shortened V by 0 bases and J by 2 bases, and 8 bases separated the two germline ends. The whole variable domain, filled in from reference TRBV30 and TRBJ2-1, reads SQTIHQWPATLVQPVGSPLSLECTVEGTSNPNLYWYRQAAGRGLQLLFYSVGIGQISSEVPQNLSASRPQDRQFILSSKKLLLSDSGFYLCAWSVGLTYNEQFFGPGTRLTVL.